This T cell receptor beta chain was identified during a study of PD-L1 blockade in urothelial cancer. Method: immunoSEQ multiplex PCR; TCRdb's copy keeps in-frame clones and lacks some. Of some 30,000 clones listed, around 87% are singletons. Germline CDR1 and CDR2: MNHEY and SVGAGI. V shed 5 bases and J 5 bases; nucleotides not matched to a gene: 7. The CDR3 is 15 residues long. The receptor comes from a man between 45 and 60 years old with urothelial cancer. The rearrangement links TRBV6-5 to TRBJ2-7; TRBD2 matches at 12 bases. The material sequenced was PBMCs, taken around atezolizumab (anti-PD-L1) treatment. This CDR3 is CASSPRLAGEHEQYF. The CDR3 coding sequence is TGTGCCAGCAGTCCGAGACTAGCGGGAGAACACGAGCAGTACTTC.